Listed below are T cell receptor beta chains from one sample, sequenced in a study of OX40 agonist ivuxolimab in advanced cancers. Libraries were prepared by immunoSEQ multiplex PCR; TCRdb keeps only in-frame clonotypes and omits some of them. The sample carries 74,000 or so clones, 85% to 95% recorded once. Sequencing was performed on CD4+ or CD8+ T cells sorted from blood, taken in a trial of the OX40 agonist ivuxolimab. These receptors all stem from an adult with an advanced solid tumor such as melanoma, head and neck, liver or kidney cancer. CDR3s include the opening cysteine and the closing phenylalanine or tryptophan. Each record gives: clone size, V gene, J gene, D gene, CDR3 protein, CDR3 DNA. The D gene is left open where the match is weak. A row's size may be missing; if present it is once, few, many or a size class.

.	TRBV6-5	TRBJ1-6	.	CASSYSGGDSPLHF	TGTGCCAGCAGTTACTCGGGGGGGGACTCACCCCTCCACTTT
.	TRBV5-1	TRBJ2-5	.	CASRGIQETQYF	TGCGCCAGCAGGGGTATCCAAGAGACCCAGTACTTC
.	TRBV6-1	TRBJ1-5	TRBD1	CASSEFRDRGYQPQHF	TGTGCCAGCAGTGAATTTAGGGACAGGGGTTATCAGCCCCAGCATTTT
.	TRBV7-2	TRBJ1-1	.	CASSLQYQGSEAFF	TGTGCCAGCAGCCTACAGTATCAGGGGTCTGAAGCTTTCTTT
.	TRBV28	TRBJ1-2	.	CASSLFPLRGYTF	TGTGCCAGCAGTTTATTCCCCCTTAGGGGCTACACCTTC
.	TRBV6-1	TRBJ2-4	.	CAATSWGGANIQYF	TGTGCCGCAACCTCCTGGGGGGGGGCGAACATTCAGTACTTC
.	TRBV18	TRBJ2-7	TRBD2	CASSPPTGTSGVGEQYF	TGTGCCAGCTCACCACCTACTGGGACTAGCGGGGTGGGCGAGCAGTACTTC
once	TRBV2	TRBJ1-3	.	CASSDQANTIYF	TGTGCCAGCAGTGATCAGGCAAACACCATATATTTT
.	TRBV5-6	TRBJ1-5	.	CASSLSGGQQPQHF	TGTGCCAGCAGTCTCTCGGGGGGCCAGCAGCCCCAGCATTTT
.	TRBV7-6	TRBJ2-3	.	CASSRITGISTDTQYF	TGTGCCAGCAGTCGAATTACAGGGATCAGCACAGATACGCAGTATTTT
once	TRBV16	TRBJ1-5	.	CASSLLGEGNQPQHF	TGTGCCAGCAGCCTATTGGGTGAAGGCAATCAGCCCCAGCATTTT
.	TRBV28	TRBJ1-2	TRBD1	CASSQPRTGRSGYTF	TGTGCCAGCAGTCAACCTCGGACAGGGCGTAGTGGCTACACCTTC
.	TRBV7-2	TRBJ2-1	TRBD2	CASSRSGGAYNEQFF	TGTGCCAGCAGCAGAAGCGGGGGGGCCTACAATGAGCAGTTCTTC
.	TRBV2	TRBJ2-5	.	CASGETQYF	TGTGCCAGCGGGGAGACCCAGTACTTC